This record covers a single TCR beta chain. What antigen it recognizes has not been identified. Base qualities are missing; no much larger clone stands one base away. These data come from a study of CD8+ T cells in alopecia areata (dated by TCRdb to the late 2010s). About the full investigation: To study T cell clonal expansion in alopecia areata, the researchers applied high-throughput TCRbeta sequencing to both the C3H/HeJ mouse model and human patients. Scalp tissue and sorted CD4+ and CD8+ peripheral blood T cells from patchy and totalis/universalis alopecia areata patients and from healthy controls were covered by human TCRbeta sequencing. Clonality in the scalp was compared among normal scalp (n=4), patchy alopecia areata scalp (n=8), and alopecia totalis/universalis scalp (n=8). The RNA source kit depended on sample type: the PAXgene miRNA kit for fixed scalp, the miRNeasy kit for PBMCs, and the RNeasy kit for mouse skin. TCRbeta CDR3 regions were amplified by immunoSEQ multiplex PCR using 35 Vbeta forward and 13 Jbeta reverse primers. What the work shows at the level of the full study, not this receptor alone: Lesional scalp, especially in alopecia totalis/universalis, showed higher clonality and more expanded CD8+ clones than normal scalp, suggesting antigenic drive. Scalp TCR repertoire analysis is complicated because resident alphabeta T cells in normal human skin are also sequenced, whereas mouse skin is dominated by gammadelta T cells. Shared TCR sequences between patients were less evident than in mice, which may be partly attributable to HLA diversity in the patient population.

The germline V gene supplies CDR1 MNHNS and CDR2 SASEGT. From its cysteine to its phenylalanine, the CDR3 spans 13 amino acids. Only the CDR3 region is kept as DNA, spanning 39 bases read in frame from base 1. V is clipped by 4 bases and J by 2 bases, and the sequence between their germline boundaries is 8 bases long. Libraries were made using the immunoSEQ multiplex PCR assay. To provide template for TCR sequencing, every sample had RNA extracted and reverse transcribed into cDNA. First-strand cDNA was synthesized using SuperScript III with a 2:1 mix of oligo-dT and random hexamers. A synthetic immune receptor repertoire was used to measure amplification bias, and any remaining bias was corrected computationally. From the authors' description of their analysis: After raw reads were preprocessed to remove errors, the CDR3 was defined following IMGT conventions as running from the conserved cysteine to phenylalanine. Clonality was computed as 1 minus the Shannon entropy, with the entropy normalized by log2 of the number of productive unique TCRs. Scalp TCRbeta sequences were cross-referenced with sorted blood CD4 and CD8 repertoires so that the CD4 or CD8 identity of scalp clones could be inferred. TCRdb retrieved this table from immuneACCESS and kept in-frame rearrangements only. Not all clones are present; in checked studies, unresolved V genes account for under half, and no reason is known for the remainder. The D gene and trimming were derived from the DNA, and the V and J assignments and clone size from that table. This sample is represented by approximately 13,000 clones; 58% of them were singletons. The ten largest clones add up to roughly 3.5% of the sample.

For about 5 biomarker-study patients, CD4+ cells were further sorted into CD25+CD127- cells. From alopecia areata patients, peripheral blood was collected along with lesional scalp punch biopsies. PBMCs were isolated by density centrifugation and stained for CD3, CD4 and CD8, after which CD4+ and CD8+ T cells were sorted on a FACSAria. As part of a multicenter biomarker study, untreated alopecia areata patients were recruited. Rearrangement joined TRBV6-1 to TRBJ2-5; possibly the D gene is TRBD2, per 5 matching bases. Sequenced input: CD4+ Tregs sorted from blood. The clonotype was recovered from a human donor with alopecia areata. CDR3 sequence: CASSVSGQETQYF. The DNA sequence is given as TGTGCCAGCAGTGTCAGCGGTCAAGAGACCCAGTACTTC.